This TCR beta chain originates from a study of radiotherapy plus CTLA-4 blockade in lung cancer. In the study overall: Objective responses occurred in about 18% of patients; roughly 31% had disease control. General study findings and limits: Reports state that early shifts in blood T cell clones, with interferon-beta, best predicted response. Some TCR clones had been derived from tumors. These clones expanded in peripheral blood after radiotherapy plus ipilimumab.

Ipilimumab-mediated CTLA-4 blockade plus focal radiation was given to patients having chemo-refractory metastatic non-small-cell lung cancer. In regard to this clone: Antigen: not known.

Trimming stripped 1 base from V and 7 bases from J, with 7 bases between. Germline V gives CDR1 MDHEN, CDR2 SYDVKM. This CDR3 is 12 amino acids long. Using immunoSEQ multiplex PCR, the repertoire was profiled, and TCRdb retains in-frame clones only, with some absent. The sample holds roughly 32,000 clones, 70% seen once. The clonotype comes from a human donor with non-small cell lung cancer who had stable disease on radiotherapy plus ipilimumab. The chain couples TRBV28 to TRBJ2-5; unclear D gene. Sequenced here: peripheral blood, sampled from a patient treated with radiotherapy plus ipilimumab. DNA of the CDR3: TGTGCCAGCAGTTTATTATTAGCGACCCAGTACTTC. As protein: CASSLLLATQYF.